The 28 T cell receptor beta chains reported below all come from one sample, sequenced in a study of neoadjuvant anti-PD-1 for oral cavity cancer. Using immunoSEQ multiplex PCR, the repertoire was profiled, and TCRdb retains in-frame clones only, with some absent. The table includes approximately 13,000 clones, around 64% detected once. The sample here was PBMCs, taken before nivolumab (anti-PD-1) treatment. These receptors were taken from a person between 35 and 79 years old with oral cavity squamous cell carcinoma.

This clone was picked up a small number of times. The rearrangement links TRBV15 to TRBJ1-1; D is undetermined. Germline CDR1 is LNHNV and CDR2 is YYDKDF (reference sequence). The V and J ends lost 0 bases and 6 bases respectively, with 8 bases between them. There are 13 residues in the CDR3. The CDR3 sequence is CATSRERVSEAFF. DNA for the CDR3: TGTGCCACCAGCAGAGAGAGAGTTTCTGAAGCTTTCTTT. The full variable domain, completed using reference TRBV15 and TRBJ1-1, is DAMVIQNPRYQVTQFGKPVTLSCSQTLNHNVMYWYQQKSSQAPKLLFHYYDKDFNNEADTPDNFQSRRPNTSFCFLDIRSPGLGDTAMYLCATSRERVSEAFFGQGTRLTVV.

This chain uses TRBV19 with TRBJ2-1; tentatively, D is TRBD1 (6 bases). The CDR3 extends over 16 amino acids. Trimming stripped 7 bases from V and 0 bases from J, with 16 bases between. The germline V gene has CDR1 LNHDA and CDR2 SQIVND (reference sequence). The CDR3: CASKDSPFGSYNEQFF. DNA of the CDR3: TGTGCCAGTAAGGACAGTCCATTTGGCTCCTACAATGAGCAGTTCTTC.

The V gene is TRBV13, the J gene TRBJ2-1; 10 bases align to TRBD2. The CDR3 length is 20 residues. V shed 0 bases, J shed 3 bases, and the junction held 14 bases outside the gene matches. CDR1 and CDR2 from the germline V gene are PRHDT and FYEKMQ (reference sequence). As DNA, the CDR3 is TGTGCCAGCAGCTTAGGGAGAGGGCTAGCGGGGGTTGGAGTCTACAATGAGCAGTTCTTC. Residues: CASSLGRGLAGVGVYNEQFF.

This rearrangement joins TRBV7-9 to TRBJ1-4, with 10 nucleotides matching TRBD1. The CDR3 is made up of 16 amino acids. The germline CDR1 and CDR2 sequences are SEHNR and FQNEAQ (reference sequence). V was clipped by 5 bases and J by 7 bases; unmatched bases: 10. Written as DNA, the CDR3 is TGTGCCAGCAGCGAAACCAAGGGACAGGGGAGTGAAAAACTGTTTTTT. It translates to CASSETKGQGSEKLFF.

The chain joins TRBV9 to TRBJ2-3, with 11 bases identical to TRBD1. The V and J ends lost 3 bases and 9 bases, in that order; junction bases with no gene match: 6. The V gene's germline CDR1 is SGDLS and CDR2 YYNGEE. The CDR3 spans 14 residues. The CDR3 bases are TGTGCCAGCAGCGCTAGGGACAGGGGGGGCACGCAGTATTTT. Amino acids: CASSARDRGGTQYF.

This clone was seen only once. This chain joins TRBV6-5 and TRBJ2-2, with a tentative D call TRBD2 (5 bases). The CDR3 has 14 residues. Germline CDR1 is MNHEY and CDR2 is SVGAGI. V shed 0 bases and J shed 4 bases, with 6 bases lying between them. This CDR3 is CASSYSSGTGELFF. CDR3 DNA sequence: TGTGCCAGCAGTTACTCGAGCGGCACCGGGGAGCTGTTTTTT.

The chain employs TRBV28 and TRBJ2-4; tentative D call: TRBD2 (6 bases). CDR1 and CDR2 from the germline V gene are MDHEN and SYDVKM. The CDR3 covers 17 residues. Trimming pared 5 bases from V and 8 bases from J, leaving 25 bases between. The CDR3 reads CASSPAGRRLDRDIQYF. DNA for the CDR3: TGTGCCAGCAGTCCTGCGGGAAGAAGACTAGACCGGGACATTCAGTACTTC.

The chain recombines TRBV29-1 with TRBJ1-1; no definite D call. This CDR3 has 14 residues. Trimming removed 3 bases from V and 0 bases from J, with 11 bases in between. Germline assignment: CDR1 SQVTM and CDR2 ANQGSEA. This CDR3 reads CSVDQASLNTEAFF. The CDR3 DNA reads TGCAGCGTTGACCAGGCAAGTTTGAACACTGAAGCTTTCTTT.

V and J are TRBV7-2 and TRBJ2-3; perhaps TRBD1 as D (6 bases). The CDR3 contains 16 residues. Germline loops: CDR1 SGHTA, CDR2 FQGNSA. Trimming pared 4 bases from V and 0 bases from J, leaving 14 bases between. DNA of the CDR3: TGTGCCAGCAGCTCATTTCCCAGGGGAAGCACAGATACGCAGTATTTT. The encoded protein is CASSSFPRGSTDTQYF.

This clone was seen just once. V gene TRBV27 combines with J gene TRBJ2-1, with D tentatively TRBD2 (7 bases). The CDR3 is 16 residues long. The ends were cut back, 3 bases at V and 6 bases at J, with 18 bases in the middle. Germline V gene sequence: CDR1 MNHEY, CDR2 SMNVEV (reference sequence). DNA of the CDR3: TGTGCCAGCAGTTTTAGGATTGCGGGGGCCTTCAATGAGCAGTTCTTC. This sequence encodes CASSFRIAGAFNEQFF.

The rearrangement joins TRBV28 to TRBJ1-4; 9 nucleotides align to TRBD1. The trim removed 6 bases at V and 2 bases at J, leaving 7 bases unmatched. Germline V CDR1 and CDR2: MDHEN, SYDVKM. The CDR3 spans 16 residues. The CDR3 loop reads CASRDRGDRTNEKLFF. CDR3 nucleotide sequence: TGTGCCAGCAGGGACAGGGGTGATAGGACTAATGAAAAACTGTTTTTT.

The CDR3 here is CASTGQENTEAFF. The CDR3, as DNA: TGTGCCAGCACAGGACAGGAGAACACTGAAGCTTTCTTT. The chain recombines TRBV2 with TRBJ1-1, with 7 bases identical to TRBD1. The germline gives CDR1 SNHLY, CDR2 FYNNEI. V gave up 7 bases and J gave up 1 base; unmatched junction bases: 3. This CDR3 has 13 amino acids.

The V and J genes are TRBV18 and TRBJ2-2; D assignment may be TRBD1 or TRBD2 (5 bases each). Germline CDR1 and CDR2: KGHSH and LQKENI. V shed 5 bases and J shed 7 bases, with 14 bases lying between them. This CDR3 has 14 amino acids. The CDR3 region is CASSSLGTGGELFF. CDR3 nucleotide sequence: TGTGCCAGCTCATCACTGGGGACCGGCGGGGAGCTGTTTTTT.

The chain links TRBV5-1 to TRBJ2-1; no reliable D call. CDR1 and CDR2 (germline): SGHRS, YFSETQ. The germline V and J ends were trimmed by 0 bases and 5 bases, with 9 bases remaining between them. This CDR3 is built from 14 residues. CDR3 in amino acids: CASSLGLRNNEQFF. CDR3 sequence (DNA): TGCGCCAGCAGCTTGGGACTCCGGAACAATGAGCAGTTCTTC.

This sequence joins TRBV5-6 and TRBJ2-3; D is unresolved. CDR1 is SGHDT and CDR2 is YYEEEE in the germline V gene. The germline V and J ends were trimmed by 0 bases and 5 bases, with 16 bases remaining between them. This CDR3 has 16 residues. CDR3 amino acids: CASSLAPLRSIDTQYF. The CDR3 nucleotides read TGTGCCAGCAGCTTGGCCCCACTAAGGTCTATAGATACGCAGTATTTT. Filled out from reference TRBV5-6 and TRBJ2-3, the complete variable domain reads DAGVTQSPTHLIKTRGQQVTLRCSPKSGHDTVSWYQQALGQGPQFIFQYYEEEERQRGNFPDRFSGHQFPNYSSELNVNALLLGDSALYLCASSLAPLRSIDTQYFGPGTRLTVL.

The genes are TRBV7-9 and TRBJ2-4, with no clear D. The CDR3 consists of 16 residues. Deletions cut 2 bases from V and 0 bases from J, with 11 bases between. Per the germline V gene, CDR1 is SEHNR and CDR2 is FQNEAQ (reference sequence). CDR3: CASSLSVTLAKNIQYF. The CDR3 DNA follows: TGTGCCAGCAGCTTATCGGTCACTCTAGCCAAAAACATTCAGTACTTC. Based on the CDR3 plus reference TRBV7-9 and TRBJ2-4, the full variable domain is DTGVSQNPRHKITKRGQNVTFRCDPISEHNRLYWYRQTLGQGPEFLTYFQNEAQLEKSRLLSDRFSAERPKGSFSTLEIQRTEQGDSAMYLCASSLSVTLAKNIQYFGAGTRLSVL.

The chain links TRBV7-2 to TRBJ2-1; D remains unclear. Germline-derived CDR1 and CDR2 are SGHTA and FQGNSA. Trimming shortened V by 1 base and J by 5 bases, and 9 bases separated the two germline ends. The CDR3 loop spans 14 amino acids. CDR3 coding DNA: TGTGCCAGCAGCTTAGGGCCCGCCAACAATGAGCAGTTCTTC. This encodes CASSLGPANNEQFF.

V is TRBV15 and J is TRBJ1-5; 9 bases agree with TRBD1. The CDR3 has 15 residues. V shed 5 bases, J shed 3 bases, and the junction held 5 bases outside the gene matches. CDR1 LNHNV and CDR2 YYDKDF come from the germline V gene (reference sequence). The CDR3 nucleotides read TGTGCCACCAGCTTGGACAGGGGAGTCAATCAGCCCCAGCATTTT. This gives the protein CATSLDRGVNQPQHF.

The rearrangement joins TRBV19 to TRBJ2-2; the match to TRBD1 covers 9 bases. Germline-derived CDR1 and CDR2 are LNHDA and SQIVND (reference sequence). The J segment lost 3 bases and the V segment lost 4 bases, leaving 0 bases of the junction unmatched. The CDR3 length is 14 residues. The CDR3 protein is CASSRTGDTGELFF. CDR3 nucleotide sequence: TGTGCCAGTAGTAGGACAGGGGACACCGGGGAGCTGTTTTTT.

This chain uses TRBV7-8 with TRBJ1-4; 7 bases match TRBD1. This CDR3 has 16 residues. Germline V gene data show CDR1 as SGHVS and CDR2 as FQNEAQ. V lost 1 base to trimming and J lost 8 bases; unmatched junction nucleotides: 10. For the CDR3, the DNA is TGTGCCAGCAGCTTAGTTGCTGGGACAGTGGGGGAAAAACTGTTTTTT. This encodes CASSLVAGTVGEKLFF.

CDR3 amino acids: CASSEQYTGELFF. DNA for the CDR3: TGTGCCAGCAGTGAACAGTACACCGGGGAGCTGTTTTTT. The chain carries TRBV13 and TRBJ2-2; D unclear. The CDR3 sequence is 13 residues long. The germline CDR1 and CDR2 sequences are PRHDT and FYEKMQ (reference sequence). Trimming took 6 bases from V and 3 from J, leaving 8 bases between them.

The CDR3 loop reads CASSVGGAGGLADTQYF. The DNA for the CDR3 is TGTGCCAGCAGCGTAGGAGGGGCAGGGGGATTAGCAGATACGCAGTATTTT. J is TRBJ2-3 and V is TRBV9; 7 nucleotides align to TRBD1. V lost 0 bases to trimming and J lost 4 bases; unmatched junction nucleotides: 11. Per the germline V gene, CDR1 is SGDLS and CDR2 is YYNGEE. This CDR3 has 17 amino acids.

This rearrangement joins TRBV27 to TRBJ2-3; possible D gene TRBD2, 6 bases. The CDR3 sequence is 16 residues long. The ends were cut back, 6 bases at V and 6 bases at J, with 22 bases in the middle. Germline CDR1 is MNHEY and CDR2 is SMNVEV (reference sequence). CDR3 amino acids: CASRSFGTGVIDTQYF. CDR3 nucleotides: TGTGCCAGCAGATCGTTCGGGACGGGGGTAATCGATACGCAGTATTTT.

This sequence joins TRBV27 and TRBJ2-3; a possible D gene is TRBD2 (5 bases). The V gene lost 7 bases and the J gene lost 4 bases, with 12 bases spanning the gap. This CDR3 has 13 amino acids. The V gene's germline CDR1 is MNHEY and CDR2 SMNVEV (reference sequence). The CDR3 protein is CASKSGIPDTQYF. The CDR3 nucleotides read TGTGCCAGCAAAAGCGGTATACCAGATACGCAGTATTTT.

This chain uses TRBV14 with TRBJ1-1, with D perhaps matching TRBD1 (5 bases). Trimming shortened V by 0 bases and J by 2 bases, and 16 bases separated the two germline ends. This CDR3 comprises 17 residues. Germline CDR1 SGHDN, CDR2 FVKESK. CDR3: CASSQEMGGFVNTEAFF. The CDR3 DNA reads as TGTGCCAGCAGCCAAGAAATGGGGGGGTTCGTAAACACTGAAGCTTTCTTT.

The chain carries TRBV29-1 and TRBJ1-3; no firm D call. Germline V gene data show CDR1 as SQVTM and CDR2 as ANQGSEA. The CDR3 has 12 residues. Trimming pared 6 bases from V and 6 bases from J, leaving 12 bases between. The CDR3 nucleotides read TGCAGCGTCGTACAAGGGCTAAACACCATATATTTT. Translating gives CSVVQGLNTIYF.

The genes are TRBV30 and TRBJ1-2; 8 positions match TRBD1. The length of the CDR3 is 14 residues. The germline V gene has CDR1 GTSNPN and CDR2 SVGIG (reference sequence). Trimming took 3 bases from V and 4 from J; bases not matched to a gene: 7. The CDR3 loop is CAWSGFQGAYGYTF. In nucleotides, the CDR3 is TGTGCCTGGAGCGGGTTCCAGGGGGCCTATGGCTACACCTTC.

The chain links TRBV2 to TRBJ1-4; 9 nucleotides align to TRBD1. This CDR3 region has 17 residues. With V trimmed by 8 bases and J by 4 bases, 14 bases remained unmatched. Germline CDR1 SNHLY, CDR2 FYNNEI. The CDR3 DNA reads TGTGCCAGCGGTAGCGTCCCGGGACAGGGTGGTAATGAAAAACTGTTTTTT. Translation gives CASGSVPGQGGNEKLFF. The whole variable domain, remainder taken from reference TRBV2 and TRBJ1-4, is EPEVTQTPSHQVTQMGQEVILRCVPISNHLYFYWYRQILGQKVEFLVSFYNNEISEKSEIFDDQFSVERPDGSNFTLKIRSTKLEDSAMYFCASGSVPGQGGNEKLFFGSGTQLSVL.